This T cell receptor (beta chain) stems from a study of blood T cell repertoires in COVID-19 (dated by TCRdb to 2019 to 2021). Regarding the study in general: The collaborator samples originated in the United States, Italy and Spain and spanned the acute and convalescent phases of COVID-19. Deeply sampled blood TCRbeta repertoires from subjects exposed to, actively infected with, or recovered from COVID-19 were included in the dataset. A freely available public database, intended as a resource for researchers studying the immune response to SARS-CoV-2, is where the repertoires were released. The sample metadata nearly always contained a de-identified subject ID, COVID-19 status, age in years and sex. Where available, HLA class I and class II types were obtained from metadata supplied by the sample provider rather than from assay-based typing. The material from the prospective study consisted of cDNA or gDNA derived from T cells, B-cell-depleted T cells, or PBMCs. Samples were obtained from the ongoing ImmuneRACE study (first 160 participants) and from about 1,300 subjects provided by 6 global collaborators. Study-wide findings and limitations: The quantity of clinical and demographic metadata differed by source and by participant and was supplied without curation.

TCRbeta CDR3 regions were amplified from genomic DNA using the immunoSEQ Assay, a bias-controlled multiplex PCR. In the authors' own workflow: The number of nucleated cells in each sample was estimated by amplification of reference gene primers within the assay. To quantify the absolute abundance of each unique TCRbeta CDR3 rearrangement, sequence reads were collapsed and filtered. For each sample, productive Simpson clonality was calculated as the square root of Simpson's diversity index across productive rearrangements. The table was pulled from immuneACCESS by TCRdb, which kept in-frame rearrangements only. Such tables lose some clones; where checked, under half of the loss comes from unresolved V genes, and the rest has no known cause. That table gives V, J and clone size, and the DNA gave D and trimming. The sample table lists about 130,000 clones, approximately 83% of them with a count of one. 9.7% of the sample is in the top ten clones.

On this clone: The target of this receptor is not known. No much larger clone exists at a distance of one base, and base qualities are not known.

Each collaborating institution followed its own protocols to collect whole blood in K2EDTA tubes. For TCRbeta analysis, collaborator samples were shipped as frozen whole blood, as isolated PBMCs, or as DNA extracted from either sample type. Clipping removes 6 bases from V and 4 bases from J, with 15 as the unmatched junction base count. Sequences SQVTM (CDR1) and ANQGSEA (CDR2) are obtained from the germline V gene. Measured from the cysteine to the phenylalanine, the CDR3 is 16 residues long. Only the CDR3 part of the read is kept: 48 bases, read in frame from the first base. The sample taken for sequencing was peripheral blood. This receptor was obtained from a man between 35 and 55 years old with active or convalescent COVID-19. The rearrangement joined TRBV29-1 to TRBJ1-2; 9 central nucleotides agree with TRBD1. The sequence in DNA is TGCAGCGTCCTATGGGGGACAGGGAAAAACATCTATGGCTACACCTTC. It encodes CSVLWGTGKNIYGYTF. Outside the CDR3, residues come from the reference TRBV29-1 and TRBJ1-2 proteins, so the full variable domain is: SAVISQKPSRDICQRGTSLTIQCQVDSQVTMMFWYRQQPGQSLTLIATANQGSEATYESGFVIDKFPISRPNLTFSTLTVSNMSPEDSSIYLCSVLWGTGKNIYGYTFGSGTRLTVV.